This T cell receptor (beta chain) derives from a study of blood T cell repertoires in COVID-19. Germline assignment: CDR1 SNHLY and CDR2 FYNNEI. The CDR3 contains 12 residues. Trimming left V 0 bases short and J 3 bases short, with 2 bases between. Original processing methods: Quantification of nucleated cells was approximated via reference gene primer amplification. Here immunoSEQ multiplex PCR was the method, and the copy in TCRdb shows in-frame clones only, minus some. The V and J calls and clone size were taken over from that table, and D and trimming were inferred from the DNA. The sample carries more than 250,000 clones, approximately 92% recorded once. Everyone who took part was 18 to 89 years old, and they came from some 23 US areas. The study counted Cohort 3 donors as recovered given two negative PCRs, clearance, or symptom resolution.

The clonotype comes from a woman in her 30s who had recovered from COVID-19. The chain recombines TRBV2 with TRBJ1-2; D remains ambiguous. The sequenced material came from PBMCs or T cells enriched from blood (not recorded which). The CDR3: CASSEADYGYTF. The CDR3 bases are TGTGCCAGCAGTGAAGCCGACTATGGCTACACCTTC.